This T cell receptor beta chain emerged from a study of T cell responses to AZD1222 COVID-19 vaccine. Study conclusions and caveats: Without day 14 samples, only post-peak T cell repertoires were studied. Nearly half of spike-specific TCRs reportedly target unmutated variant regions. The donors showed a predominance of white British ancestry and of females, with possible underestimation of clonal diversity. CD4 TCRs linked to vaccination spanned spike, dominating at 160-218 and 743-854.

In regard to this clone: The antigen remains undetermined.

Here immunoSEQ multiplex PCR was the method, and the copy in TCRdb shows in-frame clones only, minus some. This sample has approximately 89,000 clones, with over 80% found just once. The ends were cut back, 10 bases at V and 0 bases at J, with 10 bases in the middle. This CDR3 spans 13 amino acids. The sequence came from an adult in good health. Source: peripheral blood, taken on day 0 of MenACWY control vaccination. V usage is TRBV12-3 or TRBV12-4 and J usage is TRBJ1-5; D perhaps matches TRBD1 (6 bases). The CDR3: CATRQVSNQPQHF. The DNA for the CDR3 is TGTGCCACTAGACAGGTTAGCAATCAGCCCCAGCATTTT.